These 20 T cell receptor beta chains were sequenced from one sample in a study of siplizumab effects on memory and regulatory T cells. Assay: immunoSEQ multiplex PCR; the TCRdb copy retains only in-frame clones and omits some. This table holds 90,000 to 110,000 clones, 85% to 95% found once. The sample consisted of CD4+ T cells sorted from blood. The receptor set was obtained from a human donor in good health.

This rearrangement joins TRBV6-6 to TRBJ2-7; TRBD1 is a possible D gene (5 bases). Germline values: CDR1 MNHNY, CDR2 SVGAGI (reference sequence). The CDR3 consists of 13 residues. V dropped 6 bases and J dropped 7 bases, with 16 bases sitting between them. CDR3 DNA: TGTGCCAGCAGGATTGGGGCATTCGGAGAGCAGTACTTC. Its translation is CASRIGAFGEQYF.

The V and J genes are TRBV6-5 and TRBJ1-1; possible D gene TRBD1, 5 bases. The CDR3 has 13 residues. The germline gives CDR1 MNHEY, CDR2 SVGAGI. Trimming removed 2 bases from V and 3 bases from J, with 7 bases in between. CDR3 protein: CASSYRTYTEAFF. CDR3 coding DNA: TGTGCCAGCAGTTACAGGACATACACTGAAGCTTTCTTT.

This chain connects TRBV4-1 to TRBJ1-5; the D gene is possibly TRBD1 (6 bases). Trimming stripped 3 bases from V and 0 bases from J, with 12 bases between. The CDR3 consists of 16 residues. Germline V CDR1 and CDR2: MGHRA, YSYEKL. CDR3 DNA: TGCGCCAGCAGCCACTCTGACAGGTATAGCAATCAGCCCCAGCATTTT. This encodes CASSHSDRYSNQPQHF.

This chain connects TRBV27 to TRBJ2-3; tentatively, D is TRBD1 or TRBD2 (5 bases each). CDR3 size: 14 residues. The germline CDR1 and CDR2 sequences are MNHEY and SMNVEV (reference sequence). The ends were cut back, 2 bases at V and 4 bases at J, with 10 bases in the middle. CDR3 coding DNA: TGTGCCAGCAGTTTAATGAGGGGTTCAGATACGCAGTATTTT. It translates to CASSLMRGSDTQYF.

The V gene is TRBV6-5, the J gene TRBJ1-1; D unresolved. The V and J ends lost 6 bases and 7 bases respectively, with 9 bases between them. Germline V gene sequence: CDR1 MNHEY, CDR2 SVGAGI. The CDR3 is 11 residues long. DNA of the CDR3: TGTGCCAGCAGCTACCTGGGTGAAGCTTTCTTT. Protein product: CASSYLGEAFF.

J is TRBJ1-1 and V is TRBV9; the D is unclear. V was pared by 4 bases and J by 5 bases, with 18 bases between. The CDR3 consists of 15 residues. CDR1 and CDR2 from the germline V gene are SGDLS and YYNGEE. The CDR3 region is CASSPLDLLRTEAFF. In DNA form, the CDR3 reads TGTGCCAGCAGCCCCTTGGACCTCCTACGGACTGAAGCTTTCTTT.

V is TRBV11-3 and J is TRBJ2-3; 7 positions match TRBD2. Per the germline V gene, CDR1 is SGHNT and CDR2 is YENEEA. This CDR3 is built from 14 residues. Germline trimming cut 5 bases from V and 8 bases from J; bases unmatched to any gene: 10. In nucleotides, the CDR3 is TGTGCCAGCAGCCCCACACCGGGAGGAGGTACGCAGTATTTT. This codes for CASSPTPGGGTQYF.

The chain combines TRBV6-5 with TRBJ1-6; D is ambiguous. The CDR3 is made up of 13 amino acids. V lost 6 bases, J lost 5 bases, and 8 bases lay in between. Germline CDR1 and CDR2: MNHEY and SVGAGI. CDR3 sequence (DNA): TGTGCCAGCAGCCCCCCCCATAATTCACCCCTCCACTTT. It encodes CASSPPHNSPLHF.

This chain connects TRBV7-6 to TRBJ2-7, with 11 nucleotides matching TRBD2. The CDR3 contains 20 residues. Germline V gives CDR1 SGHVS, CDR2 FNYEAQ. V shed 2 bases and J 5 bases; nucleotides not matched to a gene: 20. CDR3 loop: CASSLFADSGRAPMPDEQYF. The CDR3, as DNA: TGTGCCAGCAGCTTATTTGCTGATAGCGGGAGGGCACCGATGCCAGACGAGCAGTACTTC.

This clone was observed a single time. The V gene is TRBV7-6, the J gene TRBJ1-6, with 9 bases aligning to TRBD1. From germline, CDR1 is SGHVS and CDR2 FNYEAQ. V dropped 1 base and J dropped 6; count of bases not matched to a gene: 10. This CDR3 is built from 18 residues. Here the CDR3 DNA reads TGTGCCAGCAGCTTAGACCCACAGGGGGCGATAGGTAATTCACCCCTCCACTTT. Translation: CASSLDPQGAIGNSPLHF.

The J gene is TRBJ1-1, the V gene TRBV10-3, with D perhaps matching TRBD1 (5 bases). With 10 bases removed from V and 1 base from J, the gap between germline ends came to 10 bases. Germline V lookup: CDR1 ENHRY, CDR2 SYGVKD. This CDR3 has 12 amino acids. The CDR3 nucleotides read TGTGCCAGCATGACAGCGAACACTGAAGCTTTCTTT. It translates to CASMTANTEAFF.

CDR3 protein: CASSGSGSVYEQYF. As DNA, the CDR3 is TGTGCCAGCAGCGGTAGCGGGAGCGTCTACGAGCAGTACTTC. The chain is built from TRBV5-6 and TRBJ2-7, with TRBD2 identical over 9 bases. V dropped 4 bases and J dropped 3; count of bases not matched to a gene: 5. Germline V CDR1 and CDR2: SGHDT, YYEEEE. CDR3 length equals 14 residues.

This sequence joins TRBV29-1 and TRBJ1-5; the D gene is possibly TRBD1 (5 bases). The CDR3 consists of 16 residues. V lost 4 bases and J lost 0, with 16 bases in between. Germline CDR1 reads SQVTM; CDR2 reads ANQGSEA. The CDR3 region has the DNA TGCAGCGTTGTACTAGGGGCCGGAGATAGCAATCAGCCCCAGCATTTT. It encodes CSVVLGAGDSNQPQHF.

This clone was observed a single time. The rearrangement uses TRBV6-1 and TRBJ2-2; D may be TRBD1 (5 bases). The CDR3 is 15 residues long. V was shortened by 2 bases and J by 4 bases, with 11 bases between the two germline ends. Germline assignment: CDR1 MNHNS and CDR2 SASEGT. As DNA, the CDR3 is TGTGCCAGCAGTGAACTCCCAGGGCTCACCGGGGAGCTGTTTTTT. The encoded protein is CASSELPGLTGELFF.

The chain uses TRBV30 and TRBJ1-3, with D unresolved. Trimming took off 7 bases at V and 4 bases at J, with 8 bases between the two ends. The germline V gene has CDR1 GTSNPN and CDR2 SVGIG (reference sequence). The CDR3 runs 11 residues. The CDR3 protein is CALTLGNTIYF. The CDR3 DNA sequence: TGTGCCTTGACTCTCGGAAACACCATATATTTT.

About this clone itself: At one boundary the junction diverges from the germline segment, which might be a read error. This chain joins TRBV6-1 and TRBJ2-3; 9 bases are shared with TRBD1. This CDR3 spans 16 amino acids. CDR1 and CDR2 (germline): MNHNS, SASEGT. The CDR3 protein is CASREAGTGLTDTQYF. DNA for the CDR3: TGTGCCAGCAGAGAAGCCGGGACAGGGTTAACAGATACGCAGTATTTT.

V is TRBV27 and J is TRBJ1-5; 7 nucleotides align to TRBD1. The CDR3 consists of 14 residues. Germline-derived CDR1 and CDR2 are MNHEY and SMNVEV (reference sequence). V shed 5 bases and J 5 bases; nucleotides not matched to a gene: 6. The CDR3 loop is CASSNRGRDQPQHF. Here the CDR3 DNA reads TGTGCCAGCAGTAACAGGGGTCGCGATCAGCCCCAGCATTTT.

This clone was recorded once. The sample carries other DNA sequences with the same CDR3. The chain recombines TRBV5-1 with TRBJ2-3, with TRBD2 as a possible D gene (5 bases). Germline V gene lookup returns CDR1 SGHRS and CDR2 YFSETQ. The V end was cut by 1 base, the J end by 0 bases, with 6 bases between. This CDR3 region has 14 residues. The DNA of the CDR3 is TGCGCCAGCAGCTTGTCGGGGAGCACAGATACGCAGTATTTT. Its protein product is CASSLSGSTDTQYF.

V is TRBV27 and J is TRBJ1-1; D remains ambiguous. This CDR3 has 15 residues. The ends were cut back, 0 bases at V and 5 bases at J, with 13 bases in the middle. Per germline, CDR1 MNHEY and CDR2 SMNVEV (reference sequence). For the CDR3, the DNA is TGTGCCAGCAGTTTATCAGGGATGGTTTTGACTGAAGCTTTCTTT. Protein: CASSLSGMVLTEAFF.

This clone was observed a single time. Other DNA variants within this sample encode the same CDR3. The chain recombines TRBV4-1 with TRBJ2-3; D not certain. This CDR3 comprises 13 residues. The germline gives CDR1 MGHRA, CDR2 YSYEKL. V was clipped by 1 base and J by 3 bases, with 5 bases between them. The CDR3 region is CASSQVSTDTQYF. CDR3 sequence (DNA): TGCGCCAGCAGCCAAGTGTCGACAGATACGCAGTATTTT.